These T cell receptor beta chains were read from a single sample in a study of Ad26.COV2.S vaccination and SARS-CoV-2 variants. The data were produced by immunoSEQ multiplex PCR, yet TCRdb's version contains in-frame clones alone and is incomplete. The sample has 350,000 to 450,000 clones, roughly nine tenths seen once. Sequencing used peripheral blood, obtained after recovery from COVID-19. These receptors all come from a human donor who had recovered from COVID-19. The CDR3 runs from the conserved cysteine through the conserved F or W. The D gene is left open where the match is weak. Some rows have no size entry. The others give once, few or many, or a class for an expanded clone.

clone_size | j_call | d_call | v_call | cdr3_aa | cdr3_nt
. | TRBJ1-5 | TRBD1 | TRBV4-1 | CASSLFIAGQGPYSNQPQHF | TGCGCCAGCAGTCTATTTATCGCCGGACAGGGCCCTTATAGCAATCAGCCCCAGCATTTT
. | TRBJ1-5 | . | TRBV6-6 | CASSYKSNQPQHF | TGTGCCAGCAGTTATAAGAGCAATCAGCCCCAGCATTTT
. | TRBJ1-6 | . | TRBV2 | CASSESVINSPLHF | TGTGCCAGCAGTGAGTCAGTCATAAATTCACCCCTCCACTTT
. | TRBJ2-7 | . | TRBV12-5 | CASGPDEGEQYF | TGTGCTAGTGGTCCGGATGAGGGCGAGCAGTACTTC
. | TRBJ2-4 | TRBD2 | TRBV19 | CASSISKGTTGLAKNIQYF | TGTGCCAGTAGTATTTCGAAAGGGACTACCGGACTAGCCAAAAACATTCAGTACTTC
. | TRBJ2-3 | . | TRBV9 | CASSVASAGVGLDTQYF | TGTGCCAGCAGCGTAGCTTCGGCCGGGGTAGGGTTAGATACGCAGTATTTT
. | TRBJ2-5 | . | TRBV7-3 | CASSLSGVGETQYF | TGTGCCAGCAGCTTATCAGGAGTCGGAGAGACCCAGTACTTC
. | TRBJ2-1 | TRBD2 | TRBV7-2 | CASSPRGEGNEQFF | TGTGCCAGCAGCCCGCGGGGGGAGGGCAATGAGCAGTTCTTC
. | TRBJ1-2 | . | TRBV11-2 | CASSLVPQGYGYTF | TGTGCCAGCAGCTTAGTACCTCAGGGATATGGCTACACCTTC
few | TRBJ2-5 | . | TRBV29-1 | CSVGLGSSASTQYF | TGCAGCGTTGGTCTAGGTAGCTCGGCGTCGACCCAGTACTTC
. | TRBJ1-2 | TRBD1 | TRBV5-4 | CASSLYGTGYDGYTF | TGTGCCAGCAGCTTGTATGGGACAGGGTATGATGGCTACACCTTC
. | TRBJ2-3 | . | TRBV2 | CASSADSTDTQYF | TGTGCCAGCAGTGCCGACAGCACAGATACGCAGTATTTT
. | TRBJ1-2 | . | TRBV5-6 | CASSGRGGYTF | TGTGCCAGCAGCGGAAGGGGTGGCTACACCTTC
. | TRBJ2-7 | TRBD1 | TRBV7-9 | CASTLLRGQGAWEQYF | TGTGCCAGCACCCTACTCCGAGGACAGGGGGCGTGGGAGCAGTACTTC
. | TRBJ2-5 | . | TRBV7-9 | CASSLPGTAVNEGQYF | TGTGCCAGCAGCTTACCCGGGACGGCCGTTAATGAGGGCCAGTACTTC
. | TRBJ2-3 | TRBD2 | TRBV9 | CASSVPRRGGDIDTQYF | TGTGCCAGCAGCGTGCCCCGGCGGGGGGGGGATATAGATACGCAGTATTTT
once | TRBJ1-4 | . | TRBV19 | CASNQGNKLFF | TGTGCCAGTAACCAGGGGAACAAACTGTTTTTT